This T cell receptor beta chain was found in a study of blood T cell repertoires in COVID-19. About the research overall: Both acute and convalescent COVID-19 samples were obtained from the United States, Italy and Spain. Sample material is recorded as cDNA or gDNA derived from T cells, B-cell-depleted T cells, or PBMCs.

TCRdb keeps only in-frame clones here, not all; method: immunoSEQ multiplex PCR. The sample includes just under 80,000 clones, approximately 80% of them seen just once. Germline assignment: CDR1 LGHDT and CDR2 YNNKEL (reference sequence). Trimming cost V 4 bases and J 4 bases; bases outside gene matches: 7. CDR3 length: 15 residues. V usage is TRBV3-1 (or the pseudogene TRBV3-2) and J usage is TRBJ1-5, with 7 bases fitting TRBD1. The receptor comes from a woman aged 70-85 years with acute or convalescent COVID-19. The source material was peripheral blood. The CDR3 DNA reads TGTGCCAGCAGCCTGGGGACAGTCAGGAATCAGCCCCAGCATTTT. This sequence encodes CASSLGTVRNQPQHF.